The 8 T cell receptor beta chains below come from one sample, sequenced in a study of T cell clonality in common variable immunodeficiency. Using immunoSEQ multiplex PCR, the repertoire was profiled, and TCRdb retains in-frame clones only, with some absent. Observed are around 39,000 clones, no singletons, with the top ten taking around 3.3%. The specimen sequenced was peripheral blood mononuclear cells. The origin of the receptors is a person aged 18 to 75 in good health.

This clone showed up many times. Read data end 3 residues before the CDR3 end; the end is taken from the germline J gene. The gene calls are TRBV19 and TRBJ2-7, with a possible D match to TRBD2 (5 bases). The CDR3 is 14 residues long. Looked up from germline, CDR1 is LNHDA and CDR2 is SQIVND (reference sequence). Trimming took off 6 bases at V and 2 bases at J, with 14 bases between the two ends. The DNA read from the CDR3 is TGTGCCAGTAGCGACCGGACTTACCCCTACGAG. Amino acids: CASSDRTYPYE. The entire CDR3 reads CASSDRTYPYEQYF. Filled out from reference TRBV19 and TRBJ2-7, the complete variable domain reads DGGITQSPKYLFRKEGQNVTLSCEQNLNHDAMYWYRQDPGQGLRLIYYSQIVNDFQKGDIAEGYSVSREKKESFPLTVTSAQKNPTAFYLCASSDRTYPYEQYFGPGTRLTVT.

This clone was counted between two and nine times. The CDR3 end lies 3 residues beyond the end of the read and is filled in from the germline J gene. This chain links TRBV5-6 with TRBJ1-5, with D perhaps TRBD1 (5 bases). Between the trimmed V and J ends, which lost 2 bases and 0 bases, there was a span of 9 bases. CDR3 size: 15 residues. Per the germline V gene, CDR1 is SGHDT and CDR2 is YYEEEE. The CDR3 bases that were read are TGTGCCAGCAGCTTAAGGGGCTATAGCAATCAGCCC. It encodes CASSLRGYSNQP. The full CDR3 protein reads CASSLRGYSNQPQHF.

Many counts were recorded for this clone. The DNA ends 3 residues before the CDR3 does, and the rest of the CDR3 is filled in from the germline J gene. The chain combines TRBV18 with TRBJ2-7; 9 bases line up with TRBD1. The germline V gene encodes CDR1 KGHSH and CDR2 LQKENI. CDR3 length equals 15 residues. Unmatched junction bases numbered 10, after V lost 5 bases and J lost 5 bases. Here the CDR3 reads CASSAQGALSNEQYF. Partial CDR3 DNA: TGTGCCAGCTCAGCACAGGGGGCGCTTAGCAACGAG.

This clone has a count of ten or more. The read is 3 residues too short to cover the CDR3 end, so that end is filled in from the germline J gene. The chain has TRBV2 and TRBJ2-7; 10 nucleotides agree with TRBD2. CDR1 and CDR2 (germline): SNHLY, FYNNEI. After removal of 6 bases from V and 5 bases from J, the junction contained 10 bases not matched to a gene. The length of the CDR3 is 15 residues. This CDR3 reads CASSVDLAGAHEQYF. The CDR3 DNA, read in part, is TGTGCCAGCAGCGTCGACCTAGCGGGAGCCCACGAG.

In regard to this clone: Sequencing ends 3 residues short of the CDR3 end; the germline J gene provides the rest. The chain recombines TRBV30 with TRBJ1-5; 8 positions agree with TRBD1. CDR1 and CDR2 from the germline V gene are GTSNPN and SVGIG (reference sequence). Trimming took 5 bases from V and 6 from J; bases not matched to a gene: 3. This CDR3 has 12 amino acids. The CDR3: CAWDRGGQPQHF. Partial CDR3 DNA: TGTGCCTGGGACAGGGGAGGTCAGCCC.

This clone was picked up a small number of times. The CDR3 end lies 3 residues beyond the end of the read and is filled in from the germline J gene. The chain recombines TRBV5-1 with TRBJ2-1, with 11 positions matching TRBD2. The ends lost 3 bases at V and 4 bases at J; junction bases unmatched: 3. The germline gives CDR1 SGHRS, CDR2 YFSETQ. The length of the CDR3 is 15 residues. The sequenced CDR3 bases are TGCGCCAGCAGCTCGGGACTAGCGGATTACAATGAG. Its translation is CASSSGLADYNE. The CDR3 reads in full as CASSSGLADYNEQFF.

This clone has at least ten counts. The read ends 3 residues shy of where the CDR3 ends; the end is completed using the germline J gene. The same CDR3 is also encoded by other DNA sequences in this sample. The rearrangement uses TRBV5-1 and TRBJ1-5, with 9 bases identical to TRBD1. The CDR3 has 15 residues. Unmatched junction bases numbered 3, after V lost 2 bases and J lost 3 bases. Germline V gives CDR1 SGHRS, CDR2 YFSETQ. CDR3 bases read: TGCGCCAGCAGCTTAGGGACAGGGACCAATCAGCCC. Its translation is CASSLGTGTNQP. The complete CDR3 sequence is CASSLGTGTNQPQHF.

In its sample, this clone was seen many times. Coverage ceases 3 residues before the CDR3 finishes, and the germline J gene fills in the end. This sequence joins TRBV5-1 and TRBJ1-2; 10 positions agree with TRBD1. The V gene's germline CDR1 is SGHRS and CDR2 YFSETQ. This CDR3 is built from 14 residues. V gave up 7 bases and J gave up 5 bases; unmatched junction bases: 8. The CDR3 DNA, read in part, is TGCGCCAGCTCGGGACAGGGGACGACATATGGC. Protein product: CASSGQGTTYG. The entire CDR3 protein is CASSGQGTTYGYTF.